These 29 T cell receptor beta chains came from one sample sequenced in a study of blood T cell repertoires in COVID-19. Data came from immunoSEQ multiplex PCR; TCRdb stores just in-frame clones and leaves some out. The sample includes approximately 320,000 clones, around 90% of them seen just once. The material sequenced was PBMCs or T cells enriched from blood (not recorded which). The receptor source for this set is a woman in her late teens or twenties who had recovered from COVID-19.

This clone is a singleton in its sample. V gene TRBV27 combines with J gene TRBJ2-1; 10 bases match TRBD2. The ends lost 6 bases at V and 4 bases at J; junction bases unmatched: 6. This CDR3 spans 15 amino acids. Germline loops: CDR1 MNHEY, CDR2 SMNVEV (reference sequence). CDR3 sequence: CASRAGTSVYNEQFF. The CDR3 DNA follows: TGTGCCAGCAGGGCCGGGACTAGCGTTTACAATGAGCAGTTCTTC.

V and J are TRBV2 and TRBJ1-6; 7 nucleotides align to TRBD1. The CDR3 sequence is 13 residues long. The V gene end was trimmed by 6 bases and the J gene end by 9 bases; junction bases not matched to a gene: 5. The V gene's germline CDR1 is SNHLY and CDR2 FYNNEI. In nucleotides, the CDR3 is TGTGCCAGCAGGACAGGGCTGGGTTCACCCCTCCACTTT. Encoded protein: CASRTGLGSPLHF.

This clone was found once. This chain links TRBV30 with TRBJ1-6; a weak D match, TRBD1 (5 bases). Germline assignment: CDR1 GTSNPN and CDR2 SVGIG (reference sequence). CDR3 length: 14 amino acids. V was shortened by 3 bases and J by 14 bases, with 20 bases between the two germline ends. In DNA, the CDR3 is TGTGCCTGGAGGTCGCGGGGGGGACGCCGAACCCTCCACTTT. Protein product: CAWRSRGGRRTLHF.

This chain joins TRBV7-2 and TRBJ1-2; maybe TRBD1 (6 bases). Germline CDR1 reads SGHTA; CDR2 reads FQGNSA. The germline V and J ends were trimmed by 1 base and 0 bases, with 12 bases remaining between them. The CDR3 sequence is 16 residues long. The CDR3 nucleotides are TGTGCCAGCAGCTTAGGGCAGGGGTTGTCTAACTATGGCTACACCTTC. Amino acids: CASSLGQGLSNYGYTF.

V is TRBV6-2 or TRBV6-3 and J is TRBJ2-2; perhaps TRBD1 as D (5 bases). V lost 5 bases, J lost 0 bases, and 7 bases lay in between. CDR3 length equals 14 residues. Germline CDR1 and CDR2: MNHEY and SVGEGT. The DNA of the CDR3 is TGTGCCAGCAGTCAGACAGCGAACACCGGGGAGCTGTTTTTT. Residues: CASSQTANTGELFF.

CDR3 DNA: TGCGCCAGCAGCGTATCAGGGGGCGCGGAGACCCAGTACTTC. It specifies CASSVSGGAETQYF. The rearrangement uses TRBV5-1 and TRBJ2-5; 8 bases fit TRBD1. The CDR3 runs 14 residues. Losses at the gene ends were 4 bases for V and 5 bases for J; bases not matched to a gene: 7. CDR1 and CDR2 from the germline V gene are SGHRS and YFSETQ.

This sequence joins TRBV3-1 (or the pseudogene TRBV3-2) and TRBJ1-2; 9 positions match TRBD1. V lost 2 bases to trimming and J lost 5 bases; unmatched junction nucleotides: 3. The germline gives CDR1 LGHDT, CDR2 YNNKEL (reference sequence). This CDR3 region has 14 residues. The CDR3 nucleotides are TGTGCCAGCAGCCAAACAGGGGGCCTATATGGCTACACCTTC. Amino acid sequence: CASSQTGGLYGYTF.

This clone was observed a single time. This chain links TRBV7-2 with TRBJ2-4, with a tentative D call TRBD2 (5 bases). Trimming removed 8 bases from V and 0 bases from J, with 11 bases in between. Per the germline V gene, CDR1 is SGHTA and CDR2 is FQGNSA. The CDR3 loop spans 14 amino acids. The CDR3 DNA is TGTGCCAGCGGAGCGGCTCTAGCCAAAAACATTCAGTACTTC. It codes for CASGAALAKNIQYF.

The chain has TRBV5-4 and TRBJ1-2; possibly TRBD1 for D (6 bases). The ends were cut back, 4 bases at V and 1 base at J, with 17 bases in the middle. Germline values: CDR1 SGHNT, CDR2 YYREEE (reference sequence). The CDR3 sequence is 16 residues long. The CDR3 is CASSLGDTRGNYGYTF. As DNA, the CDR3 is TGTGCCAGCAGCCTGGGGGACACCCGAGGTAACTATGGCTACACCTTC.

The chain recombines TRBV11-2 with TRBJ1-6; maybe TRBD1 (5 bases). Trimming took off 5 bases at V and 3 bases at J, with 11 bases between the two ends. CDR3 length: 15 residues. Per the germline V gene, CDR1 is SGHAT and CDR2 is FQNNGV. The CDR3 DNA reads TGTGCCAGCAGCCCAACGACAGACTATAATTCACCCCTCCACTTT. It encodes CASSPTTDYNSPLHF.

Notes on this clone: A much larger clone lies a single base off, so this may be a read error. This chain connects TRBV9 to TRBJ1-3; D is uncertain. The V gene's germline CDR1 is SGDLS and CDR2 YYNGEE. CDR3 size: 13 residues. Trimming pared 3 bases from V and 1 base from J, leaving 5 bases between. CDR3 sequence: CASSGGSGNTIYF. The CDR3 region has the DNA TGTGCCAGCAGCGGAGGTTCTGGAAACACCATATATTTT. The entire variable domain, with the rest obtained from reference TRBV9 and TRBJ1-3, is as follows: DSGVTQTPKHLITATGQRVTLRCSPRSGDLSVYWYQQSLDQGLQFLIQYYNGEERAKGNILERFSAQQFPDLHSELNLSSLELGDSALYFCASSGGSGNTIYFGEGSWLTVV.

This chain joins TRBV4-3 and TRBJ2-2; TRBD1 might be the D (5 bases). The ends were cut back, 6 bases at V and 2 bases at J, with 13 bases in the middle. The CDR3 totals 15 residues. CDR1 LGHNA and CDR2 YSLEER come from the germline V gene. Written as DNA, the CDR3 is TGCGCCAGCAGATTTAAAGGGGTAAACACCGGGGAGCTGTTTTTT. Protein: CASRFKGVNTGELFF.

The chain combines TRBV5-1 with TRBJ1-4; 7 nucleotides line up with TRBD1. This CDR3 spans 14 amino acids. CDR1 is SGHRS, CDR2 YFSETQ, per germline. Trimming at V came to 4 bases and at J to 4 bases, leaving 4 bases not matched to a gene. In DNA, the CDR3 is TGCGCCAGCAGCCCGGGACAGTTTAATGAAAAACTGTTTTTT. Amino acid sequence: CASSPGQFNEKLFF.

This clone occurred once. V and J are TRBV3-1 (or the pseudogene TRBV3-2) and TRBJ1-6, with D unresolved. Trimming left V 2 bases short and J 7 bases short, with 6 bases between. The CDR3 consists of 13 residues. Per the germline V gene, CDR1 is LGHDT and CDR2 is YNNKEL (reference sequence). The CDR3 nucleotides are TGTGCCAGCAGCCAACGGGGAAATTCACCCCTCCACTTT. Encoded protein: CASSQRGNSPLHF.

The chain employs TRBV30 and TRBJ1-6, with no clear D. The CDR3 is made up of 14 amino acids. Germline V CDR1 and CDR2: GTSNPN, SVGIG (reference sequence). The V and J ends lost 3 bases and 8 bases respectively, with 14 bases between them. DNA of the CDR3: TGTGCCTGGAGACCGACCACGGGGTATTCACCCCTCCACTTT. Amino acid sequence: CAWRPTTGYSPLHF.

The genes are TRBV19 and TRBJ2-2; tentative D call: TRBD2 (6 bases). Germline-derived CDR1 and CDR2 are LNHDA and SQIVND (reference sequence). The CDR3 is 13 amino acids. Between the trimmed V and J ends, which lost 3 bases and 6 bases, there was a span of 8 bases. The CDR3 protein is CASSIWGAGELFF. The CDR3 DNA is TGTGCCAGTAGTATTTGGGGGGCCGGGGAGCTGTTTTTT. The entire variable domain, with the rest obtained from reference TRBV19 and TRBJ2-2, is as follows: DGGITQSPKYLFRKEGQNVTLSCEQNLNHDAMYWYRQDPGQGLRLIYYSQIVNDFQKGDIAEGYSVSREKKESFPLTVTSAQKNPTAFYLCASSIWGAGELFFGEGSRLTVL.

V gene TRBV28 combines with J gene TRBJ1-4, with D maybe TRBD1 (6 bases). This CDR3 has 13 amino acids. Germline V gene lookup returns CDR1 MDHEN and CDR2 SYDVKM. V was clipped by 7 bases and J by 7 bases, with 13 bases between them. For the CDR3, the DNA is TGTGCCAGCAAGTACAGGGTGGGTGAAAAACTGTTTTTT. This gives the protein CASKYRVGEKLFF. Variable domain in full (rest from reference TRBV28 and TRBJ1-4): DVKVTQSSRYLVKRTGEKVFLECVQDMDHENMFWYRQDPGLGLRLIYFSYDVKMKEKGDIPEGYSVSREKKERFSLILESASTNQTSMYLCASKYRVGEKLFFGSGTQLSVL.

For the CDR3, the DNA is TGCGCCAGCAGTCAAACAGGGAGTAGGGACACTGAAGCTTTCTTT. It specifies CASSQTGSRDTEAFF. This chain joins TRBV5-1 and TRBJ1-1, with D possibly matching TRBD1 (6 bases). CDR1 is SGHRS and CDR2 is YFSETQ in the germline V gene. The CDR3 consists of 15 residues. V was cut by 5 bases and J by 3 bases, with 17 bases left in between.

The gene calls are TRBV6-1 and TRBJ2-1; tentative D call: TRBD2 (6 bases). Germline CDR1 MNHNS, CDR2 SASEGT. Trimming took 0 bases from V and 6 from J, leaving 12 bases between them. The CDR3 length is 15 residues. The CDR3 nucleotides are TGTGCCAGCAGTGAAGCCTCGGCGGGACTCAATGAGCAGTTCTTC. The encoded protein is CASSEASAGLNEQFF.

The CDR3 region has the DNA TGCGCCAGCAGCTTGGCCCCGGGGGAAACTGGCTACACCTTC. As protein: CASSLAPGETGYTF. The rearrangement links TRBV5-1 to TRBJ1-2, with D perhaps TRBD1 (5 bases). This CDR3 has 14 residues. Between the trimmed V and J ends, which lost 0 bases and 7 bases, there was a span of 13 bases. Germline CDR1 and CDR2: SGHRS and YFSETQ.

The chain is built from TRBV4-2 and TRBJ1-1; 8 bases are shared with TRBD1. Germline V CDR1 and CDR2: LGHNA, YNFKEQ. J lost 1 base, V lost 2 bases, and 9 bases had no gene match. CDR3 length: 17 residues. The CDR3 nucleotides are TGTGCCAGCAGCCAATATGGGACAGGCGACGAGAACACTGAAGCTTTCTTT. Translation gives CASSQYGTGDENTEAFF.

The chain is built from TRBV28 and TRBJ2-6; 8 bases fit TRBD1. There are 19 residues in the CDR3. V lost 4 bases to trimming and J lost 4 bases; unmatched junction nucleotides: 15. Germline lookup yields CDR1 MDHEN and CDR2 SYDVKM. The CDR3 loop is CASSSPRGTGLVGANVLTF. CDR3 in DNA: TGTGCCAGCAGTTCGCCTCGTGGGACAGGCCTGGTCGGGGCCAACGTCCTGACTTTC.

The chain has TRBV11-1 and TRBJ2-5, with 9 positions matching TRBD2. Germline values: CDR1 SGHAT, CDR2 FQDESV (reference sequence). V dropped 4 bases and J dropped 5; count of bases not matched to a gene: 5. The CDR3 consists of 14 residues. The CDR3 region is CASSWAGGIETQYF. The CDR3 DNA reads TGTGCCAGCAGCTGGGCGGGGGGGATTGAGACCCAGTACTTC.

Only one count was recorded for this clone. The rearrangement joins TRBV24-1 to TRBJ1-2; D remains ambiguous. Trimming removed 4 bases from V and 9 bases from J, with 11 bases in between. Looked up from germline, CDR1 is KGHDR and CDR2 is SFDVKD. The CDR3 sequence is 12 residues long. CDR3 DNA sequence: TGTGCCACCAGTGAGAGGGAACGCAGCTACACCTTC. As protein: CATSERERSYTF.

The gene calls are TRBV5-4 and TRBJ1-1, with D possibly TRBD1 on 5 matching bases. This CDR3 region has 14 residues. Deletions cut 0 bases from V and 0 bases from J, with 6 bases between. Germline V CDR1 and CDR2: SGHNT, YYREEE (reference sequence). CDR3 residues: CASSLGGLNTEAFF. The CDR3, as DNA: TGTGCCAGCAGCTTGGGGGGCTTGAACACTGAAGCTTTCTTT.

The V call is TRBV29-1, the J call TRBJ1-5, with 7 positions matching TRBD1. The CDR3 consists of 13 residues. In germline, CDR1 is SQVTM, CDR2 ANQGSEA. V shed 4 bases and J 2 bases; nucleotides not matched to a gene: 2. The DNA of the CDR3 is TGCAGCGTTGGACAGGGCGGCAATCAGCCCCAGCATTTT. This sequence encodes CSVGQGGNQPQHF.

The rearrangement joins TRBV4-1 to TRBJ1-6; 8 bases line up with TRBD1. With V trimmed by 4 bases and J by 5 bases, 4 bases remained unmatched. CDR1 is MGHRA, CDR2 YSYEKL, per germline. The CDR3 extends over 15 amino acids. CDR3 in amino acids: CASSRQDRDNSPLHF. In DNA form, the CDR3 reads TGCGCCAGCAGCCGCCAGGACAGGGATAATTCACCCCTCCACTTT.

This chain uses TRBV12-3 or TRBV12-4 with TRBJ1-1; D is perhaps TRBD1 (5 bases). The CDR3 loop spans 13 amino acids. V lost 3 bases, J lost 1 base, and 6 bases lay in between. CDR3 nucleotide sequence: TGTGCCAGCAGTTTCGGACAGAACACTGAAGCTTTCTTT. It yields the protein CASSFGQNTEAFF.

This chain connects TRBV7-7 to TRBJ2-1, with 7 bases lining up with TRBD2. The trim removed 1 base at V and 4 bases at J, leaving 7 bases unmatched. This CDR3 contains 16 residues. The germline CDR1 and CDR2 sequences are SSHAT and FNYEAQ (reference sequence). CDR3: CASSLGGRGDYNEQFF. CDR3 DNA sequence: TGTGCCAGCAGCTTAGGAGGTCGGGGGGATTACAATGAGCAGTTCTTC. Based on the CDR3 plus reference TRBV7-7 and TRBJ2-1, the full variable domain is GAGVSQSPRYKVTKRGQDVTLRCDPISSHATLYWYQQALGQGPEFLTYFNYEAQPDKSGLPSDRFSAERPEGSISTLTIQRTEQRDSAMYRCASSLGGRGDYNEQFFGPGTRLTVL.